The 15 T cell receptor beta chains below all came from one sample that was sequenced in a study of Ad26.COV2.S vaccination and SARS-CoV-2 variants. The data were produced by immunoSEQ multiplex PCR, yet TCRdb's version contains in-frame clones alone and is incomplete. The repertoire holds hundreds of thousands of clones, with about 90% as singletons. Treatment defined: approximately 18 received Ad26.COV2.S at low or high dose, single or two shots; about five received placebo; per-sample allocation not given. The study sampled participants on day 63 after the first vaccine or placebo injection. The material was peripheral blood, obtained in a trial of Ad26.COV2.S vaccine versus placebo. All receptors derive from a person between 18 and 65 years old who received the Ad26.COV2.S COVID-19 vaccine or a placebo.

The chain carries TRBV7-2 and TRBJ2-3, with TRBD2 identical over 9 bases. In germline, CDR1 is SGHTA, CDR2 FQGNSA. V gave up 4 bases and J gave up 0 bases; unmatched junction bases: 8. The CDR3 loop spans 17 amino acids. The CDR3 loop is CASSSRSSGGSTDTQYF. The CDR3 DNA sequence: TGTGCCAGCAGCTCTCGGAGTAGCGGGGGTAGCACAGATACGCAGTATTTT. The full variable domain, in which reference TRBV7-2 and TRBJ2-3 provide the parts outside the CDR3, is GAGVSQSPSNKVTEKGKDVELRCDPISGHTALYWYRQSLGQGLEFLIYFQGNSAPDKSGLPSDRFSAERTGGSVSTLTIQRTQQEDSAVYLCASSSRSSGGSTDTQYFGPGTRLTVL.

This clone was counted a few times. This chain links TRBV6-5 with TRBJ1-2, with D possibly TRBD1 on 5 matching bases. The CDR3 is made up of 14 amino acids. V lost 6 bases and J 8 bases, leaving 19 bases between the germline ends. Germline V gene data show CDR1 as MNHEY and CDR2 as SVGAGI. The CDR3 is CASSRGGTLGGYTF. The DNA of the CDR3 is TGTGCCAGCAGCCGTGGGGGAACTCTCGGAGGCTACACCTTC.

The rearrangement joins TRBV30 to TRBJ2-7; D is perhaps TRBD1 (6 bases). Trimming shortened V by 3 bases and J by 6 bases, and 24 bases separated the two germline ends. Germline CDR1 and CDR2: GTSNPN and SVGIG (reference sequence). There are 16 residues in the CDR3. The CDR3 spells CAWRWTEGGIRPEQYF. The CDR3 DNA is TGTGCCTGGAGATGGACAGAAGGGGGTATTCGTCCCGAGCAGTACTTC.

The chain employs TRBV15 and TRBJ2-5; no definite D call. The CDR3 runs to 12 residues. From germline, CDR1 is LNHNV and CDR2 YYDKDF (reference sequence). Between the trimmed V and J ends, which lost 5 bases and 5 bases, there was a span of 9 bases. The CDR3 nucleotides are TGTGCCACCAGCCCCTGGGGTGAGACCCAGTACTTC. The encoded protein is CATSPWGETQYF.

V usage is TRBV7-8 and J usage is TRBJ2-5, with D possibly TRBD1 on 6 matching bases. The CDR3 extends over 16 amino acids. In germline, CDR1 is SGHVS, CDR2 FQNEAQ. Trimming stripped 5 bases from V and 4 bases from J, with 20 bases between. CDR3 sequence (DNA): TGTGCCAGCAGCATACAGGGTCTAACATCAAGAGAGACCCAGTACTTC. Its protein product is CASSIQGLTSRETQYF.

This chain links TRBV6-6 with TRBJ1-5; D is uncertain. Trimming took off 2 bases at V and 2 bases at J, with 13 bases between the two ends. The germline V gene has CDR1 MNHNY and CDR2 SVGAGI (reference sequence). The CDR3 consists of 16 residues. The CDR3 reads CASSYDGRGGNQPQHF. CDR3 bases: TGTGCCAGCAGTTACGACGGACGGGGAGGCAATCAGCCCCAGCATTTT.

V usage is TRBV25-1 and J usage is TRBJ1-2; 8 bases align to TRBD1. The V gene end was trimmed by 5 bases and the J gene end by 5 bases; junction bases not matched to a gene: 4. Per germline, CDR1 MGHDK and CDR2 SYGVNS. The CDR3 length is 13 residues. DNA for the CDR3: TGTGCCAGCAGTCCACAGGGGGGGTATGGCTACACCTTC. Translated, it gives CASSPQGGYGYTF.

The chain uses TRBV5-4 and TRBJ1-1, with TRBD1 matching 7 bases. The V gene end was trimmed by 4 bases and the J gene end by 6 bases; junction bases not matched to a gene: 9. This CDR3 has 14 residues. Germline values: CDR1 SGHNT, CDR2 YYREEE (reference sequence). CDR3 sequence reads: CASSIRDRTAEAFF. The CDR3, as DNA: TGTGCCAGCAGCATTAGGGACAGAACGGCTGAAGCTTTCTTT.

This rearrangement joins TRBV13 to TRBJ2-3, with D maybe TRBD2 (6 bases). Trimming removed 5 bases from V and 8 bases from J, with 17 bases in between. This CDR3 contains 14 residues. Per the germline V gene, CDR1 is PRHDT and CDR2 is FYEKMQ (reference sequence). The CDR3 region is CASSQRPSVGTQYF. For the CDR3, the DNA is TGTGCCAGCAGCCAACGTCCTAGCGTGGGTACGCAGTATTTT. Variable domain in full (rest from reference TRBV13 and TRBJ2-3): AAGVIQSPRHLIKEKRETATLKCYPIPRHDTVYWYQQGPGQDPQFLISFYEKMQSDKGSIPDRFSAQQFSDYHSELNMSSLELGDSALYFCASSQRPSVGTQYFGPGTRLTVL.

At least ten counts were recorded for this clone. The chain combines TRBV4-1 with TRBJ1-6; D not resolved. This CDR3 comprises 13 residues. V dropped 0 bases and J dropped 9 bases, with 6 bases sitting between them. Germline V gene sequence: CDR1 MGHRA, CDR2 YSYEKL. Written as DNA, the CDR3 is TGCGCCAGCAGCCAAGAGACTCTTTCACCCCTCCACTTT. Its translation: CASSQETLSPLHF.

The table lists this clone with many counts. The CDR3 DNA reads TGTGCCTGGAGCGACCGGTCGGGTAGTCAGCCCCAGCATTTT. The encoded protein is CAWSDRSGSQPQHF. This chain links TRBV30 with TRBJ1-5; D is ambiguous. The CDR3 extends over 14 amino acids. Germline CDR1 is GTSNPN and CDR2 is SVGIG (reference sequence). The V gene lost 3 bases and the J gene lost 6 bases, with 15 bases spanning the gap.

This rearrangement joins TRBV12-2 to TRBJ2-5; the listed D gene, TRBD1, was not tested against the DNA. TRBV12-2 is recorded as a pseudogene. The length of the CDR3 is 13 residues. The CDR3 spells CASRLVQGETQYF. CDR3 DNA: TGTGCAAGTCGCTTGGTCCAGGGCGAGACCCAGTACTTC.

The chain couples TRBV5-4 to TRBJ2-2; TRBD2 aligns across 8 bases. This CDR3 spans 14 amino acids. The germline gives CDR1 SGHNT, CDR2 YYREEE (reference sequence). J gave up 5 bases and V 4 bases, and 4 bases lay outside the gene matches. CDR3 amino acids: CASSPGGETGELFF. The CDR3 region has the DNA TGTGCCAGCAGCCCCGGGGGGGAAACCGGGGAGCTGTTTTTT.

This clone has just one count. The chain carries TRBV27 and TRBJ2-6; tentative D call: TRBD2 (7 bases). V lost 6 bases to trimming and J lost 4 bases, with 13 bases between them. The CDR3 runs to 15 residues. The germline gives CDR1 MNHEY, CDR2 SMNVEV (reference sequence). CDR3 amino acids: CASRRGGTGANVLTF. The CDR3 nucleotides read TGTGCCAGCAGGAGGGGGGGAACGGGGGCCAACGTCCTGACTTTC.

The chain uses TRBV5-1 and TRBJ1-2; D might be TRBD1 (6 bases). V was cut by 0 bases and J by 0 bases, with 12 bases left in between. The germline V gene has CDR1 SGHRS and CDR2 YFSETQ. CDR3 size: 16 residues. The CDR3 protein is CASSLAPGHPNYGYTF. Written as DNA, the CDR3 is TGCGCCAGCAGCTTGGCACCGGGACACCCTAACTATGGCTACACCTTC.